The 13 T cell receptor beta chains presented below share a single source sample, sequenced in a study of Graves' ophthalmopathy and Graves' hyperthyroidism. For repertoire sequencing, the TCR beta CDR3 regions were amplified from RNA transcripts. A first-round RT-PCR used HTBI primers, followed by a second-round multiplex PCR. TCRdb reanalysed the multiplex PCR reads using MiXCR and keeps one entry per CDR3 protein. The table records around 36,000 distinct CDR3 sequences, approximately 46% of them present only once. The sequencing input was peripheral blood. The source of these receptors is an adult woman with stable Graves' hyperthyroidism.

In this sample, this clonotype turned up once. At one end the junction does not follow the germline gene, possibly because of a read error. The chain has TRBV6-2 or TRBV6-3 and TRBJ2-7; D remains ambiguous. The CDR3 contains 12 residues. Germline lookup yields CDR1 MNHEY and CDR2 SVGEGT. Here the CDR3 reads CASGYSICEQYF. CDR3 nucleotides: TGTGCCAGCGGTTACTCGATCTGCGAGCAGTACTTC.

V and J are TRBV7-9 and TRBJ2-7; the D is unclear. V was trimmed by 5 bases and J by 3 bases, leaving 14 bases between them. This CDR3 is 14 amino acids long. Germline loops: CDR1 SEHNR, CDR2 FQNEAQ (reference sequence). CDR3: CASSNPALYYEQYF. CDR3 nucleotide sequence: TGTGCCAGCAGCAACCCGGCGCTCTACTACGAGCAGTACTTC.

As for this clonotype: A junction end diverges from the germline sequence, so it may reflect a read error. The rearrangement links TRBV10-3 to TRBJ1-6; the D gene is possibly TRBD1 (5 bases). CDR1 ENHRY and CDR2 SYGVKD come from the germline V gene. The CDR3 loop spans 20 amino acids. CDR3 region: CASSYSTPFQGGSLNSPLHF. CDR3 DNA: TGTGCCAGCAGTTACTCGACCCCTTTTCAGGGTGGCAGCCTTAATTCACCCCTCCACTTT.

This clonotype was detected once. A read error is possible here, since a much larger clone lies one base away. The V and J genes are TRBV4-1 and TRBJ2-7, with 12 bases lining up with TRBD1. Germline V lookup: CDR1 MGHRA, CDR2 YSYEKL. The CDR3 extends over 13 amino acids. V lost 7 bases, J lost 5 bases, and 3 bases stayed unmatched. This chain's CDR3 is CASTGTGGNEQYF. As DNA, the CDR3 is TGCGCCAGCACCGGGACAGGGGGCAACGAGCAGTACTTC.

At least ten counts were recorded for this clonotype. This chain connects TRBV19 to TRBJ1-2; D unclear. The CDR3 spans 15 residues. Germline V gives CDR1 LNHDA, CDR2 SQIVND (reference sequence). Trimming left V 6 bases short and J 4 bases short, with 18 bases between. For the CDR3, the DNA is TGTGCCAGTAGCGATGCGGGGTCCCTCTCCTATGGCTACACCTTC. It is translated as CASSDAGSLSYGYTF.

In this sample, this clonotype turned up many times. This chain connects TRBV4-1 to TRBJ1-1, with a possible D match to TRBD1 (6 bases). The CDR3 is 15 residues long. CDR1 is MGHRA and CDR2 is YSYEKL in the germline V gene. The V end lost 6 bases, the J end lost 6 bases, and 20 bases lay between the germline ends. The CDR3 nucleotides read TGCGCCAGCAGTCCCAGGAACAGGGAGGTTGCTGAAGCTTTCTTT. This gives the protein CASSPRNREVAEAFF.

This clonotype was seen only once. CDR3 bases: TGTGCCAGCAGCCAAGGGACTAGCGGGAGGGCCGAGCAGTACTTC. It codes for CASSQGTSGRAEQYF. The chain uses TRBV4-2 and TRBJ2-7, with 15 bases lining up with TRBD2. In germline, CDR1 is LGHNA, CDR2 YNFKEQ. Trimming took 1 base from V and 6 from J; bases not matched to a gene: 1. This CDR3 region has 15 residues.

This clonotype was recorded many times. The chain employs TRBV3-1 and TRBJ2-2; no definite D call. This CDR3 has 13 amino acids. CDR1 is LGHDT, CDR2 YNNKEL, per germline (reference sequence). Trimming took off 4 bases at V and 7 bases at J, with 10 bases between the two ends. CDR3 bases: TGTGCCAGCAGCCGGCCCCGTCACGGGGAGCTGTTTTTT. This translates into CASSRPRHGELFF.

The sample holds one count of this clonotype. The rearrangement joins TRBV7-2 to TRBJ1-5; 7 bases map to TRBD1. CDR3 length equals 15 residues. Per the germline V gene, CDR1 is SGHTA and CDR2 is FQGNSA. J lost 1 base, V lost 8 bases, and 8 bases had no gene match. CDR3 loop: CASSGGGWSNQPQHF. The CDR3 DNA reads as TGTGCCAGCTCCGGAGGGGGCTGGAGCAATCAGCCCCAGCATTTT. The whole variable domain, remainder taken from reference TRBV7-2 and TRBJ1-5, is GAGVSQSPSNKVTEKGKDVELRCDPISGHTALYWYRQSLGQGLEFLIYFQGNSAPDKSGLPSDRFSAERTGGSVSTLTIQRTQQEDSAVYLCASSGGGWSNQPQHFGDGTRLSIL.

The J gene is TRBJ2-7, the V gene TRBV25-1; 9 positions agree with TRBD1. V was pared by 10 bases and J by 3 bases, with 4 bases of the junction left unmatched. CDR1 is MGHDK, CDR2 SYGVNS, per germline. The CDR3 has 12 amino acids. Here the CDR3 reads CATTGGGYEQYF. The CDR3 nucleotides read TGTGCCACCACAGGGGGCGGCTACGAGCAGTACTTC.

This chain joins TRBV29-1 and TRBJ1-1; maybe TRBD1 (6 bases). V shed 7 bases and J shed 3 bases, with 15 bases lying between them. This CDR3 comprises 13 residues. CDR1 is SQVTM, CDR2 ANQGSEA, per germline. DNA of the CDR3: TGCAGCGACGGGGGCCGGCGCGACACTGAAGCTTTCTTT. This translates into CSDGGRRDTEAFF. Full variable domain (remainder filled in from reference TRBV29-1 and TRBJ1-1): SAVISQKPSRDICQRGTSLTIQCQVDSQVTMMFWYRQQPGQSLTLIATANQGSEATYESGFVIDKFPISRPNLTFSTLTVSNMSPEDSSIYLCSDGGRRDTEAFFGQGTRLTVV.

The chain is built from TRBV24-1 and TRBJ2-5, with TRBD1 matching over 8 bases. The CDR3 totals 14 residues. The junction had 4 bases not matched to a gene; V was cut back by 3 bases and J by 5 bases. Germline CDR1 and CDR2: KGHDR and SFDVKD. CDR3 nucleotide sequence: TGTGCCACCAGTGATCCGACAGGGGCTGAGACCCAGTACTTC. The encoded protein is CATSDPTGAETQYF.

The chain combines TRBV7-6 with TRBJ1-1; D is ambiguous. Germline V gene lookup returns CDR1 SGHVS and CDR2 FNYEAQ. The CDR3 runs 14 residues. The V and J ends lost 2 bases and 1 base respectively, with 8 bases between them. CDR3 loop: CASSLWTENTEAFF. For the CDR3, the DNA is TGTGCCAGCAGCTTATGGACTGAGAACACTGAAGCTTTCTTT.